The 13 T cell receptor beta chains below come from one sample, sequenced in a study of blood T cell repertoires in COVID-19. The method was immunoSEQ multiplex PCR; TCRdb's version includes in-frame clones alone and lacks a portion of them. This table has about 160,000 clones, 88% appearing once. Sequencing was carried out using PBMCs or T cells enriched from blood (not recorded which). These receptors originate from a woman in her forties or fifties who had recovered from COVID-19.

The chain carries TRBV19 and TRBJ2-7; 7 bases are shared with TRBD1. V shed 3 bases, J shed 1 base, and the junction held 6 bases outside the gene matches. The CDR3 is made up of 15 amino acids. Germline V CDR1 and CDR2: LNHDA, SQIVND (reference sequence). As DNA, the CDR3 is TGTGCCAGTAGTATGGCCTGGGACAGTTCCTACGAGCAGTACTTC. Protein product: CASSMAWDSSYEQYF.

The chain employs TRBV3-1 (or the pseudogene TRBV3-2) and TRBJ1-2; D possibly corresponds to TRBD1 (5 bases). Between the trimmed V and J ends, which lost 0 bases and 4 bases, there was a span of 12 bases. Germline V gives CDR1 LGHDT, CDR2 YNNKEL (reference sequence). This CDR3 spans 15 amino acids. The CDR3 sequence: CASSQDRAGPYGYTF. In nucleotides, the CDR3 is TGTGCCAGCAGCCAAGATCGGGCAGGGCCCTATGGCTACACCTTC.

This chain connects TRBV5-1 to TRBJ1-3; perhaps TRBD1 as D (6 bases). The V gene's germline CDR1 is SGHRS and CDR2 YFSETQ. This CDR3 is built from 15 residues. V was clipped by 0 bases and J by 2 bases, with 9 bases between them. CDR3 sequence reads: CASSLGGPTGNTIYF. The CDR3 region has the DNA TGCGCCAGCAGCTTGGGGGGGCCCACTGGAAACACCATATATTTT.

This sequence joins TRBV7-2 and TRBJ2-1; D is uncertain. Trimming stripped 5 bases from V and 9 bases from J, with 11 bases between. CDR1 is SGHTA, CDR2 FQGNSA, per germline. CDR3 length equals 12 residues. CDR3 sequence reads: CASSLRSGEQFF. The CDR3 region has the DNA TGTGCCAGCAGCCTGAGGTCGGGTGAGCAGTTCTTC.

This clone has more than one count but fewer than ten. The V and J genes are TRBV6-2 or TRBV6-3 and TRBJ2-1, with D possibly TRBD2 on 6 matching bases. CDR3 size: 15 residues. The V end lost 2 bases, the J end lost 6 bases, and 14 bases lay between the germline ends. Germline lookup yields CDR1 MNHEY and CDR2 SVGEGT. CDR3 sequence: CASSYTGLTSNEQFF. DNA of the CDR3: TGTGCCAGCAGTTACACCGGACTAACGAGCAATGAGCAGTTCTTC.

The DNA of the CDR3 is TGTGCCAGTAGTATACGGGGGGTCGGCACTACAACCTATGGCTACACCTTC. Its protein product is CASSIRGVGTTTYGYTF. The V and J genes are TRBV19 and TRBJ1-2; possible D gene TRBD1, 5 bases. V lost 2 bases and J lost 4, with 20 bases in between. Germline V gene data show CDR1 as LNHDA and CDR2 as SQIVND (reference sequence). This CDR3 region has 17 residues.

J is TRBJ2-3 and V is TRBV2; D is possibly TRBD2 (6 bases). Germline CDR1 is SNHLY and CDR2 is FYNNEI. V dropped 2 bases and J dropped 0 bases, with 12 bases sitting between them. The length of the CDR3 is 16 residues. The CDR3 coding sequence is TGTGCCAGCAGTGAACAGGAGGGTTTTAGCACAGATACGCAGTATTTT. It is translated as CASSEQEGFSTDTQYF.

The rearrangement uses TRBV5-6 and TRBJ2-1; a weak D match, TRBD2 (6 bases). CDR1 and CDR2 (germline): SGHDT, YYEEEE. The length of the CDR3 is 14 residues. The V and J ends lost 4 bases and 5 bases respectively, with 13 bases between them. The CDR3 bases are TGTGCCAGCAGCCTCCTAGCGCCAAACAATGAGCAGTTCTTC. This translates into CASSLLAPNNEQFF.

The J gene is TRBJ1-3, the V gene TRBV4-2; TRBD1 might be the D (5 bases). Trimming removed 4 bases at V and 4 bases at J, with 8 bases between. The CDR3 has 13 amino acids. In germline, CDR1 is LGHNA, CDR2 YNFKEQ. CDR3 loop: CASSPAGGNTIYF. The CDR3 nucleotides are TGTGCCAGCAGCCCAGCAGGGGGAAACACCATATATTTT.

CDR3 DNA: TGTGCCAGCACCCGGGACAGTAAAGTAACTGGAAACACCATATATTTT. Protein product: CASTRDSKVTGNTIYF. The chain has TRBV18 and TRBJ1-3, with TRBD1 matching 7 bases. Germline CDR1 KGHSH, CDR2 LQKENI. This CDR3 comprises 16 residues. The V and J ends lost 8 bases and 2 bases, in that order; junction bases with no gene match: 12. Variable domain in full (rest from reference TRBV18 and TRBJ1-3): NAGVMQNPRHLVRRRGQEARLRCSPMKGHSHVYWYRQLPEEGLKFMVYLQKENIIDESGMPKERFSAEFPKEGPSILRIQQVVRGDSAAYFCASTRDSKVTGNTIYFGEGSWLTVV.

The J gene is TRBJ2-1, the V gene TRBV5-6, with 10 bases identical to TRBD1. The ends lost 4 bases at V and 8 bases at J; junction bases unmatched: 6. Looked up from germline, CDR1 is SGHDT and CDR2 is YYEEEE. This CDR3 comprises 14 residues. The CDR3 loop is CASSAGQGYDEQFF. The CDR3 DNA is TGTGCCAGCAGCGCGGGACAGGGGTACGATGAGCAGTTCTTC.

This chain links TRBV7-2 with TRBJ2-3; 12 bases agree with TRBD2. Germline V gene sequence: CDR1 SGHTA, CDR2 FQGNSA. This CDR3 is 17 amino acids long. V was pared by 1 base and J by 4 bases, with 6 bases of the junction left unmatched. The CDR3 region is CASSLVTLAGGPDTQYF. DNA of the CDR3: TGTGCCAGCAGCTTAGTGACTCTAGCGGGGGGGCCAGATACGCAGTATTTT.

The chain carries TRBV7-2 and TRBJ2-7; 8 bases line up with TRBD2. Per the germline V gene, CDR1 is SGHTA and CDR2 is FQGNSA. The CDR3 is 15 amino acids. Germline trimming cut 7 bases from V and 2 bases from J; bases unmatched to any gene: 10. The CDR3 region has the DNA TGTGCCAGCAACCGCTATAGCGGGACTCCCTACGAGCAGTACTTC. Translating it yields CASNRYSGTPYEQYF.